Included here is one T cell receptor beta chain sequence, with context. Its antigen remains unknown. How the authors handled the data: Junction-only sequences without quality scores came from ImmunoSEQ, so filtering differed. TCRdb's table, derived via immunoSEQ multiplex PCR, lists solely in-frame clones and lacks some. V and J calls and clone size are copied from that table; D and trimming were computed from the DNA. The data hold approximately 640,000 clones, with 80% to 95% observed a single time. CDR3 size: 15 residues. V dropped 5 bases and J dropped 2; count of bases not matched to a gene: 4. Germline CDR1 and CDR2: MDHEN and SYDVKM. The data were taken from a study of shared clonotypes between healthy human individuals. Across the study: The cohort comprised a couple of women and a few men. Their ages spanned 18 to 49 years. A donor's plate count was three for CD4 naive and three for CD4 memory; CD8 naive had two and CD8 memory one.

General study points: Large sequencing depth failed to make sorted-subset sequencing complete, rarefaction showed.

J is TRBJ2-3 and V is TRBV28; 10 bases match TRBD1. This clonotype originated in a young man in good health. Some clones in this sample may be carry-over from other donors' samples. Input material: memory CD8+ T cells from PBMCs. The subset denotes: CD45RO+ cells pooled with CCR7-negative TemRA cells. The CDR3 DNA reads as TGTGCCAGCAGTCTTAGACAGGGGGCCACAGATACGCAGTATTTT. The encoded protein is CASSLRQGATDTQYF.